The clone carrying this T cell receptor beta chain was seen only a few times. Germline V CDR1 and CDR2: MNHEY, SMNVEV (reference sequence). The V segment lost 2 bases and the J segment 6 bases; nucleotides outside the gene matches: 17. The CDR3 has 19 amino acids. The protocol was immunoSEQ multiplex PCR, while the TCRdb copy is restricted to in-frame clones and leaves out a portion. The table includes nearly 45,000 clones, over 75% detected once. This entry comes from a study of blood T cell repertoires in COVID-19. Study context: PBMCs, B-cell-depleted T cells, or T cells provided the cDNA or gDNA that made up the material.

Material: peripheral blood. This TCR was recovered from a woman older than 75 with acute or convalescent COVID-19. The chain couples TRBV27 to TRBJ2-2, with TRBD2 identical over 8 bases. The CDR3 is CASSLRASGSVAWAGELFF. The CDR3 DNA reads as TGTGCCAGCAGTTTAAGGGCTAGCGGGTCGGTGGCGTGGGCCGGGGAGCTGTTTTTT.